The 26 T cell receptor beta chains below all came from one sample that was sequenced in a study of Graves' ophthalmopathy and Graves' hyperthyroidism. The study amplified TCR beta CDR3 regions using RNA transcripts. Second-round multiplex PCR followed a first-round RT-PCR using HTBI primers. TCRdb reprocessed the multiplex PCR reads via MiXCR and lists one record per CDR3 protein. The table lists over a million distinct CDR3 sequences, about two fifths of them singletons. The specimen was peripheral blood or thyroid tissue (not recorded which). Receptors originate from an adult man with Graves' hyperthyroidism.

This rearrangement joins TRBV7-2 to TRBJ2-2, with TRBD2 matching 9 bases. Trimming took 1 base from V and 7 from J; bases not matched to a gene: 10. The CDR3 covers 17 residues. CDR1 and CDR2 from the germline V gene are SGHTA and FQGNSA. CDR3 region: CASSLVLGLASSGELFF. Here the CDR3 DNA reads TGTGCCAGCAGCTTAGTCCTGGGACTAGCCAGCAGCGGGGAGCTGTTTTTT. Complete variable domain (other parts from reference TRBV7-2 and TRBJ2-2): GAGVSQSPSNKVTEKGKDVELRCDPISGHTALYWYRQSLGQGLEFLIYFQGNSAPDKSGLPSDRFSAERTGGSVSTLTIQRTQQEDSAVYLCASSLVLGLASSGELFFGEGSRLTVL.

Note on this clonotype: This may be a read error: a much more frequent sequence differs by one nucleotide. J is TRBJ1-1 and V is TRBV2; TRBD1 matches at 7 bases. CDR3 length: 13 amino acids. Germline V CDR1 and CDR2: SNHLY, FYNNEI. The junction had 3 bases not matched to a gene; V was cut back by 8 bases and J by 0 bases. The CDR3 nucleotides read TGTGCCAGCGGACAGGCGATGAACACTGAAGCTTTCTTT. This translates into CASGQAMNTEAFF.

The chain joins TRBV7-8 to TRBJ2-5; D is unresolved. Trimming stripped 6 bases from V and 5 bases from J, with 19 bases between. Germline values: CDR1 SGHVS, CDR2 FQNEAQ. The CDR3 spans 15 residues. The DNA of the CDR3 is TGTGCCAGCAGTGAAATTCTGGGATCTGGGGAGACCCAGTACTTC. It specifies CASSEILGSGETQYF.

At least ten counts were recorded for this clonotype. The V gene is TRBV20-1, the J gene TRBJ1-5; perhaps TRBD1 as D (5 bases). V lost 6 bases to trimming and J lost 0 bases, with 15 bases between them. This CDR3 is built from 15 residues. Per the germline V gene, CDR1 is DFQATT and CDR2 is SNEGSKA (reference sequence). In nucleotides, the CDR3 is TGCAGTGCAAAGGGGACGGGCTATAGCAATCAGCCCCAGCATTTT. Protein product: CSAKGTGYSNQPQHF.

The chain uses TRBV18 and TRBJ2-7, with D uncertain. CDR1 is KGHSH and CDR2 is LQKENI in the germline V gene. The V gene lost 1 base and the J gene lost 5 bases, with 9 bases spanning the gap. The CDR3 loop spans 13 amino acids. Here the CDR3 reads CASSPRQKDEQYF. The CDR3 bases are TGTGCCAGCTCACCACGACAAAAGGACGAGCAGTACTTC.

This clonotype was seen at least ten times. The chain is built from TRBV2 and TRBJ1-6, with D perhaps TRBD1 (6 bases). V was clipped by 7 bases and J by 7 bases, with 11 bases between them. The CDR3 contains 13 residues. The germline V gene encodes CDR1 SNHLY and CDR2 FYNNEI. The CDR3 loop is CASIGQGNSPLHF. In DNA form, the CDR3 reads TGTGCCAGCATTGGGCAGGGGAATTCACCCCTCCACTTT.

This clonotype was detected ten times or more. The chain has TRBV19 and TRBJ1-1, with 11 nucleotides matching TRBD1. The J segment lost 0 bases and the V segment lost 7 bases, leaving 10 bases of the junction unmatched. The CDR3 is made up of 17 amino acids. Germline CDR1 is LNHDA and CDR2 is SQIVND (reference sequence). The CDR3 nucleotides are TGTGCCAGTATCCCCGGGACAGGGGGACCCATGAACACTGAAGCTTTCTTT. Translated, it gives CASIPGTGGPMNTEAFF.

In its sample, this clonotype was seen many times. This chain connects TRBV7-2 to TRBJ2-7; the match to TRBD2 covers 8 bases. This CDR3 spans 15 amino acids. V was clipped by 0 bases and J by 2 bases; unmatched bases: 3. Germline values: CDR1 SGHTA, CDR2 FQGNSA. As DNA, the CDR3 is TGTGCCAGCAGCTTAGCGAGCGGGGGAACCTACGAGCAGTACTTC. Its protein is CASSLASGGTYEQYF.

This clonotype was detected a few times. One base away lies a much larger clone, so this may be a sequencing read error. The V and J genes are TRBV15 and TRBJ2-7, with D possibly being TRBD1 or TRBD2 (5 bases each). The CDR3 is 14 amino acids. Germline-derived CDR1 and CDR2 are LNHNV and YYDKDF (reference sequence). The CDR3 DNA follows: TGTGCCACCAGCAGAGAGGGGGTCCGCCACGAGCGGTACTTC. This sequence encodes CATSREGVRHERYF. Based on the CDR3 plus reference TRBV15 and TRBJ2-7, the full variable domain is DAMVIQNPRYQVTQFGKPVTLSCSQTLNHNVMYWYQQKSSQAPKLLFHYYDKDFNNEADTPDNFQSRRPNTSFCFLDIRSPGLGDTAMYLCATSREGVRHERYFGPGTRLTVT.

The DNA for the CDR3 is TGTGCCAGCAGTCCCTACGTGGGGGGAGACTACGAGCAGTACTTC. This sequence encodes CASSPYVGGDYEQYF. The chain combines TRBV7-9 with TRBJ2-7; D is perhaps TRBD2 (6 bases). Deletions cut 6 bases from V and 3 bases from J, with 18 bases between. The CDR3 totals 15 residues. Germline V lookup: CDR1 SEHNR, CDR2 FQNEAQ (reference sequence). Complete variable domain (other parts from reference TRBV7-9 and TRBJ2-7): DTGVSQNPRHKITKRGQNVTFRCDPISEHNRLYWYRQTLGQGPEFLTYFQNEAQLEKSRLLSDRFSAERPKGSFSTLEIQRTEQGDSAMYLCASSPYVGGDYEQYFGPGTRLTVT.

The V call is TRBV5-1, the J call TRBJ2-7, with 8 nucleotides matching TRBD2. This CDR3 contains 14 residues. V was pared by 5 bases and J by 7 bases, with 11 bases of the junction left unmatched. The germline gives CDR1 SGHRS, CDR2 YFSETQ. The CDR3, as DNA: TGCGCCAGCAGTGAACTAGCGGCCCAACGGGAGCAGTACTTC. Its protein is CASSELAAQREQYF.

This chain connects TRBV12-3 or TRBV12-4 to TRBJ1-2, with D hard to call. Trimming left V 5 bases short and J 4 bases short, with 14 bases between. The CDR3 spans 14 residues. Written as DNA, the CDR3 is TGTGCCAGCAGTCCCCGGACGGGAACCTATGGCTACACCTTC. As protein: CASSPRTGTYGYTF.

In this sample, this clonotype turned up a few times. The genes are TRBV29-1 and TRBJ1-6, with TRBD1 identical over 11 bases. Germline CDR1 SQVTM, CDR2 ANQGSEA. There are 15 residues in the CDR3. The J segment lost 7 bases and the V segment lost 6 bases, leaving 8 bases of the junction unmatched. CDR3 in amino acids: CSVSPGTGGNSPLHF. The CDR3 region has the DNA TGCAGCGTCTCACCCGGGACAGGGGGAAATTCACCCCTCCACTTT. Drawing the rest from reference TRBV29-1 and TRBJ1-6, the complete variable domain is SAVISQKPSRDICQRGTSLTIQCQVDSQVTMMFWYRQQPGQSLTLIATANQGSEATYESGFVIDKFPISRPNLTFSTLTVSNMSPEDSSIYLCSVSPGTGGNSPLHFGNGTRLTVT.

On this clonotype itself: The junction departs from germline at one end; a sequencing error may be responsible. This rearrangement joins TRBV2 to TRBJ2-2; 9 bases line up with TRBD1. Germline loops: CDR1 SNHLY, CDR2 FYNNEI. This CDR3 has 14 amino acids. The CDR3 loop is CASRGTGNTGEPFF. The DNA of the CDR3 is TGTGCCAGCAGAGGGACAGGGAACACCGGGGAGCCGTTTTTT.

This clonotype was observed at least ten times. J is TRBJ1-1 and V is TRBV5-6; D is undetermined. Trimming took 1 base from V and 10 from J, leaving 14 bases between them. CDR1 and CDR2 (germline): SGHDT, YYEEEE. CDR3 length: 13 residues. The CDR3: CASSLTYTAGAFF. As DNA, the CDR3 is TGTGCCAGCAGCTTGACGTATACTGCGGGAGCTTTCTTT.

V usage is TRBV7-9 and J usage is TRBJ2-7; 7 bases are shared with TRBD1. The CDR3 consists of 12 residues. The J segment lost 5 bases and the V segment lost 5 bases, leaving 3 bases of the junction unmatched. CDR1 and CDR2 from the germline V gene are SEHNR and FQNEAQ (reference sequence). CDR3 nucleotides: TGTGCCAGCAGCACAGGGGCCCACGAGCAGTACTTC. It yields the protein CASSTGAHEQYF.

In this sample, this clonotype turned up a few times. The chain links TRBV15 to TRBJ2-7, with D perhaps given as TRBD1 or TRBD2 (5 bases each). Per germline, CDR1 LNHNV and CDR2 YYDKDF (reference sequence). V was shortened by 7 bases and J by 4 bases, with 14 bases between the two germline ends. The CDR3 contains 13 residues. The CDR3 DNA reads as TGTGCCACCAAAGACTCCGGGGCATACGAGCAGTACTTC. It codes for CATKDSGAYEQYF.

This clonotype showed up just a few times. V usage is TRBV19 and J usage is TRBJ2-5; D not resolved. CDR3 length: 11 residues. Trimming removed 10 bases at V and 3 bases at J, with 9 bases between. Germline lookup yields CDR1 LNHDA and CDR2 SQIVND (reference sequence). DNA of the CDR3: TGTGCCAATACCTCAAAAGAGACCCAGTACTTC. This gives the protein CANTSKETQYF. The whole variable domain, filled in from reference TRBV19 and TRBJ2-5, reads DGGITQSPKYLFRKEGQNVTLSCEQNLNHDAMYWYRQDPGQGLRLIYYSQIVNDFQKGDIAEGYSVSREKKESFPLTVTSAQKNPTAFYLCANTSKETQYFGPGTRLLVL.

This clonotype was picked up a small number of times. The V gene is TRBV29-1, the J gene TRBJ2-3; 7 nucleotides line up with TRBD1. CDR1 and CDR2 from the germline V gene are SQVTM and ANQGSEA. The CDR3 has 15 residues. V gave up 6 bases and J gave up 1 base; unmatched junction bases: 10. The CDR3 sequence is CSVDRVVGGTDTQYF. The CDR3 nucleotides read TGCAGCGTAGACAGGGTTGTTGGGGGCACAGATACGCAGTATTTT.

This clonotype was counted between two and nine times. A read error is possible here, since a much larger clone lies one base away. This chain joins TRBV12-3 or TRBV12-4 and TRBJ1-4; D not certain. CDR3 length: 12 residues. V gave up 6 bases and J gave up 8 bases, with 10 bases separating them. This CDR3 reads CASRLHGEKLFF. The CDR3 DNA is TGTGCCAGCAGACTTCACGGCGAAAAACTGTTTTTT.

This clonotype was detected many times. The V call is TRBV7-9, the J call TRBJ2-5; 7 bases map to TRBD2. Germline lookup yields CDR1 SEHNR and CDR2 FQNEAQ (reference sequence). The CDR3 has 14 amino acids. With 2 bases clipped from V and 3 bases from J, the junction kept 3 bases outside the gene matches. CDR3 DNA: TGTGCCAGCAGCTTAAATCTAGCGGAAGAGACCCAGTACTTC. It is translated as CASSLNLAEETQYF.

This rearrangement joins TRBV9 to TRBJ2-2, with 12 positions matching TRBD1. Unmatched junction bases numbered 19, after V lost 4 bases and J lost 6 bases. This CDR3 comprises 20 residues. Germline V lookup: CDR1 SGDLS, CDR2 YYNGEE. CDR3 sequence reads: CASSRAPGTGGVFSAGELFF. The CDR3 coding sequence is TGTGCCAGCAGCAGAGCTCCCGGGACAGGGGGCGTTTTTTCCGCCGGGGAGCTGTTTTTT. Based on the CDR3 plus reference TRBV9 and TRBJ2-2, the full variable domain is DSGVTQTPKHLITATGQRVTLRCSPRSGDLSVYWYQQSLDQGLQFLIQYYNGEERAKGNILERFSAQQFPDLHSELNLSSLELGDSALYFCASSRAPGTGGVFSAGELFFGEGSRLTVL.

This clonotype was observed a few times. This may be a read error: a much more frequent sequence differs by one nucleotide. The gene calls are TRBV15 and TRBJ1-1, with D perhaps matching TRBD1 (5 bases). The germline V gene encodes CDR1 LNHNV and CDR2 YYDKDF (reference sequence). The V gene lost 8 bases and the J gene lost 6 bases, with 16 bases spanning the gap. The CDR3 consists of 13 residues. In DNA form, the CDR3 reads TGTGCCACCGGCGGTATACAGGACGCTGAAGCTTTCTTT. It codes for CATGGIQDAEAFF.

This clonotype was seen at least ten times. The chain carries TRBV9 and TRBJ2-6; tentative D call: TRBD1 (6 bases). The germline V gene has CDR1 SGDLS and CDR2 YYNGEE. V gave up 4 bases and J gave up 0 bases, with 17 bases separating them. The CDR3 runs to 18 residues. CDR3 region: CASSPRGGLTSGANVLTF. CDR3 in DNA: TGTGCCAGCAGCCCCAGGGGTGGCCTGACCTCTGGGGCCAACGTCCTGACTTTC.

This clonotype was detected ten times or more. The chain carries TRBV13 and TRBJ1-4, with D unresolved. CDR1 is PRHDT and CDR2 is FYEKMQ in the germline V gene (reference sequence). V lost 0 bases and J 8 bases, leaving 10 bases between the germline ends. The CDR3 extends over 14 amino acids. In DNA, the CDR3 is TGTGCCAGCAGCTTAGGGCCAATGGGGGAAAAACTGTTTTTT. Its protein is CASSLGPMGEKLFF.

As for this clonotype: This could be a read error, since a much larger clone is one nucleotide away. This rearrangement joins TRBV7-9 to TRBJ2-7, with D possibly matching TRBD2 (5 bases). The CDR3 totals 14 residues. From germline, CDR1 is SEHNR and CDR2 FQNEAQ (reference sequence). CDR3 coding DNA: TGTGCCAGCAGCCAGTCGCGCGGGTCCTACGAGCAGTCCTTC. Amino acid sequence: CASSQSRGSYEQSF.